This record looks at one TCR beta chain sequence and its context. The target of this receptor is not known. No base quality information exists; no much larger clone differs at one position. The cohort comprised some 700 healthy bone marrow donors. All cohort members were sampled while nominally healthy, although unrecorded immune exposures were likely present. The donor tested CMV seronegative, placing the donor among the 300 to 400 seronegative members of the cohort. A peripheral blood sample was collected from each donor, and TCR beta sequencing was performed on peripheral blood mononuclear cells. The Qiagen DNeasy Blood Extraction Kit was used to extract genomic DNA from the blood cell samples. These data are taken from a study of cytomegalovirus exposure and HLA in healthy donors (dated 2017 in TCRdb). Turning to the overall study: An earlier analysis of a few hundred of the donors reported 276 Gb of sequence data and some 110 million unique TCR beta sequences obtained from about 200 million T cells. Of the roughly 400 genotyped donors, 75% to 85% were placed in the genetic ancestry cluster associated with self-reported Caucasian donors. To predict cytomegalovirus infection status, the study combined high-throughput TCR immunosequencing, statistical association of individual TCRs with disease status, and machine learning. Genome-wide SNP genotypes for about 65% of the 666 donors were used in a later genetic analysis, which treated that subset as a discovery cohort. Donor age, sex, ethnicity and CMV serostatus were compiled alongside the repertoire data. In addition to the first cohort of around 670 subjects, a separate validation cohort of 120 different subjects was used. An earlier analysis of approximately 580 of the donors used high-throughput TCR beta sequencing to judge whether each TCR beta V gene segment behaved as functional or pseudogenic. Across some 400 genotyped donors of the cohort, an average of about 200,000 unique TCR beta nucleotide sequences per donor were sequenced, and roughly 20% of those sequences were non-productive. Both class I and class II loci were covered by HLA typing, at four-digit resolution. In a later analysis, previously published TCR beta repertoires from 666 donors were re-analyzed and high-resolution HLA genotyping was added so that TCR occurrence patterns could be studied. The study was designed to test whether signatures of past pathogen exposure could be identified by cataloging public T cell receptors. Rather than drawing on any new phenotypic data, the later analysis identified candidate immune exposures from TCR beta sequences and the way those sequences occurred across donors. Every discovery cohort repertoire had been produced on one sequencing platform. A handful of DR-DQ haplotypes were treated as single units for association and clustering because of strong linkage in the cohort. Approximately 310 gigabases of sequencing data and some 85 million unique TCR sequences were included in an early release covering roughly 600 HLA-typed donors. Using immunosequencing, the study profiled T cell repertoires from about 650 subjects and related those repertoires to cytomegalovirus serostatus. The number of typed donors differed by locus: roughly 629-630 for A, B, C, DRB1 and DQB1; 500 to 550 for DQA1; fewer than 610 for DPA1; and some 450 for DPB1.

Beyond this particular receptor, the publication reports: A later genetic analysis associated a missense DCLRE1C variant with V-gene and J-gene trimming of TCR beta chains, and an independent cohort replicated the association. CMV serostatus was the only immune exposure information available for the cohort. Fewer than 20 rarely observed V segments, including chromosome 9 orphons, were excluded from the earlier analysis of approximately 500 of the donors because counts were too low. HLA typing was unavailable for some donors at each locus, so association tests used only the typed subset. A cluster of highly shared sequence variants was judged likely to be a technical artifact of the sequencing pipeline. In vitro tests confirmed that a few of the cytomegalovirus-associated TCR beta chains recognize cytomegalovirus antigens. Most TCR sequences were seen in very few donors, while some public TCRs were found in many individuals. The study listed approximately 150 TCR beta chains as associated with cytomegalovirus. Correlated functional status among segregating V segments might reflect linkage disequilibrium, but an unknown experimental factor could not be ruled out. It was suggested by the authors that the approach could potentially be generalized to other disease states and immunological phenotypes. In a later analysis, most CMV-associated TCR beta chains were found to appear HLA-restricted, with HLA associations seemingly driven largely by CMV exposure. When HLA alleles, especially DR and DQ, strongly co-occurred, TCR associations were difficult to assign to individual alleles. A further reported finding was that TCR beta sequences accurately predicted the HLA-A and HLA-B alleles for most subjects in the first cohort. In a later genetic analysis, fewer N-insertions in productive TCRs were reported among donors in an Asian-associated ancestry cluster than the roughly 700-donor mean. At a false discovery rate of 0.05, a later analysis linked 15,000 to 20,000 TCR beta sequences to specific HLA alleles. In a later analysis, HLA-associated TCR beta chains showed more clonal expansion and lower generation probabilities than non-associated chains that were equally common. Because the 87-base-pair reads could not distinguish some IMGT-functional V segments, including TRBV6-2 and TRBV6-3, those segments were excluded. An earlier analysis of some 560 of the donors showed that most TCR beta V segments appeared in productive rearrangements either about 90% or about 30% of the time, which broadly matched IMGT annotations. The classifier was reported to diagnose cytomegalovirus status with high specificity and sensitivity in both the original and validation cohorts. In a later analysis, TCR association rates were found to vary across HLA loci, with the most associated TCRs seen for DRB1 alleles and the fewest for HLA-C alleles. A later analysis reported that several top co-occurrence clusters appeared linked to parvovirus B19, influenza, CMV and Epstein-Barr virus. Only TCR beta chains were sequenced in this cohort, and the absence of alpha or paired-chain data limited detectable features. Roughly uniform sequencing depth across donors was assumed in presence/absence analyses, although this assumption may not hold.

The receptor library was made with the immunoSEQ multiplex PCR assay. The multiplex PCR relied on a mix of 60 forward primers for TCR Vbeta segments and 13 reverse primers for TCR Jbeta segments. The CDR3 region of rearranged TCR beta genes was amplified from genomic DNA with a multiplex PCR assay. The amplified TCR beta libraries were sequenced on the Illumina HiSeq System as 87-base-pair reads. Processing in the source paper ran as follows. A later analysis counted tens of millions of unique TCR beta chains across the 666 repertoires, and 9 million to 14 million of these chains were shared by at least two donors. Raw reads were error-corrected and collapsed into unique sequences with a nearest-neighbor algorithm that merged closely related sequences to remove PCR and sequencing errors. V, D and J gene segments were assigned by aligning CDR3 sequences to IMGT reference sequences. For a sequence to be retained, at least a six-nucleotide match to both a V gene segment and a J gene segment was required. A rearrangement counted as productive if the CDR3 had no stop codons and remained in frame with V and J, and every other rearrangement counted as non-productive. CDR3 was defined by IMGT convention, running from the second conserved V-encoded cysteine to the conserved J-encoded phenylalanine. Sequences without an unambiguous match to a single V gene segment were excluded from the earlier analysis of 500 to 700 of the donors. An earlier analysis of around 600 of the donors classified V segments as functional when productive rearrangements were above 56.7% and as segregating when the standard deviation between donors was above 5%. A statistical classification framework was built for diagnosing cytomegalovirus status from the catalog of TCR beta chain sequences. In a later analysis, TCR nucleotide sequences were compared against IMGT/GENE-DB human TR gene sequences so that V and J genes could be assigned. In a later analysis, CDR3 sequences and most-parsimonious VDJ recombination scenarios were assigned using the TCRdist pipeline. In a later analysis, each TCR beta chain was defined by its CDR3 amino acid sequence together with its V-gene family, and reads lacking a unique V-gene family were excluded. A later analysis removed over 500 highly shared, low-generation-probability nucleotide sequences to deal with suspected cross-contamination and a sequencing artifact. For each public chain, a later analysis derived a clonal expansion index from normalized ranks of inferred template counts within each repertoire. Generation probabilities in a later analysis came from a VDJ recombination model fitted to out-of-frame rearrangements, and those results were checked against IGoR. In a later analysis, TCR-TCR, TCR-HLA and TCR-CMV co-occurrence was scored with hypergeometric tests, and a repertoire-size bias correction was applied to TCR pairs. In a later analysis, false discovery rates were estimated by permuting HLA or CMV assignments 20 times. In a later analysis, co-occurring TCRs were grouped with DBSCAN, and TCRdist sequence similarity was added when clustering was performed within HLA-allele-positive subsets. Repertoires with fewer than 30,000 or more than 120,000 public chains were left out of co-occurrence clustering, as were four to six repertoires with anomalous nucleotide sharing. Not all clones reach the TCRdb copy of this immuneACCESS table, which keeps in-frame sequences only. Checked studies attribute under half of the gap to unresolved V genes and leave the rest unexplained. V and J calls and clone size come straight from that table; D and trimming were deduced from the DNA. Recorded for this sample are about 150,000 clones; around two thirds of them occurred a single time. The biggest ten clones account for 1.5% to 2% of the sample.

V was cut back by 0 bases and J by 2 bases, leaving a gap of 10 bases between them. The CDR3 has 15 amino acids, counting the end cysteine and phenylalanine. Here the CDR3 DNA is all that survives: 45 bases in frame from base 1. The germline V gene supplies CDR1 LGHNA and CDR2 YNFKEQ. Sequencing input: PBMCs. Recombination connected TRBV4-2 to TRBJ1-2, with no confidently assigned D gene. The clonotype comes from a woman aged 18 to 35 in good health and CMV-seronegative. This receptor has the CDR3 CASSQEAQANYGYTF. The bases are TGTGCCAGCAGCCAAGAAGCCCAGGCCAACTATGGCTACACCTTC.